This T cell receptor beta chain stems from a study of neurological immune-mediated disorders. Study-level background: There were roughly 35 multiple sclerosis patients. Of these, around 30 had relapsing-remitting MS and 3 had secondary progressive MS. Study results and limitations: Private repertoires in all groups were suggested by the finding that expanded clones across subjects shared no CDR3 amino acid sequences.

TCRdb called the 5' RACE reads again in MiXCR, with one record for every CDR3 protein. The sample yields tens of thousands of distinct CDR3 sequences, roughly 4.5% seen once. The CDR3 totals 10 residues. V was clipped by 4 bases and J by 7 bases, with 5 bases between them. From germline, CDR1 is SQVTM and CDR2 ANQGSEA. This clonotype was counted many times. Antigen specificity is unknown. The receptor was derived from a man aged 25-45 years with multiple sclerosis. Sequencing was carried out using PBMCs. The V call is TRBV29-1, the J call TRBJ2-1; a weak D match, TRBD2 (5 bases). The CDR3 nucleotides are TGCAGCGTTGCGGGGAATGAGCAGTTCTTC. Amino acids: CSVAGNEQFF.